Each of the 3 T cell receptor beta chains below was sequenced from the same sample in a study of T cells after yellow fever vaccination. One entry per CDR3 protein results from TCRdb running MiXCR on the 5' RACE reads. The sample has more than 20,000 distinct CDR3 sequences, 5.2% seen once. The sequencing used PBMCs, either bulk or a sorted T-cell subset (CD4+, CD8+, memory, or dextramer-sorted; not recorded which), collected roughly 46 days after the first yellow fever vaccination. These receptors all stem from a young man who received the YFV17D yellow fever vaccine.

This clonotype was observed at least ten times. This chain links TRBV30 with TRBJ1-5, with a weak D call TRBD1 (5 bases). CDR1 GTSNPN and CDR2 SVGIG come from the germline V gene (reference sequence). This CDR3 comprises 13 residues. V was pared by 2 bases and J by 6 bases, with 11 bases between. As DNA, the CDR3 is TGTGCCTGGAGTTTGAGGGGAGGTCAGCCCCAGCATTTT. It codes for CAWSLRGGQPQHF.

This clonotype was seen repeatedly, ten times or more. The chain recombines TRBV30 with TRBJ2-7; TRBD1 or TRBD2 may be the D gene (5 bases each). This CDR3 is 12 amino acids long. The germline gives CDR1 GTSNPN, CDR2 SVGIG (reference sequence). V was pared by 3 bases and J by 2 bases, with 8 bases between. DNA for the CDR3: TGTGCCTGGAGCCGGGACGCCTACGAGCAGTACTTC. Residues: CAWSRDAYEQYF. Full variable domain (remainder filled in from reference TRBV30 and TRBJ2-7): SQTIHQWPATLVQPVGSPLSLECTVEGTSNPNLYWYRQAAGRGLQLLFYSVGIGQISSEVPQNLSASRPQDRQFILSSKKLLLSDSGFYLCAWSRDAYEQYFGPGTRLTVT.

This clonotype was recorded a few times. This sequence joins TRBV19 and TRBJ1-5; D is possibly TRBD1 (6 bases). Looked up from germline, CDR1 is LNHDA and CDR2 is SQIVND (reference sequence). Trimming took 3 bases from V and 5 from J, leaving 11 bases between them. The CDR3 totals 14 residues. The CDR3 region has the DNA TGTGCCAGTAGTATTACAGGGCGGGATCAGCCCCAGCATTTT. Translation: CASSITGRDQPQHF.